A selection of T cell receptor beta chains follows, all from one sample in a study of blood T cells in healthy people across ages. TCRdb recomputed calls from the 5' RACE reads with MiXCR, one row per CDR3 protein. The sample includes around 1,600,000 distinct CDR3 sequences, 40% to 45% of them seen just once. The sample taken for sequencing was blood. All receptors derive from a young woman in good health. CDR3s include the opening cysteine and the closing phenylalanine or tryptophan. The D gene is left open where the match is weak. Clone size is not always given. Where it is, it says once, few, many or a class for expanded clones.

D gene: TRBD2; V gene: TRBV7-2; J gene: TRBJ2-3; clone size: .; CDR3 DNA: TGTGCCAGCAGCCCCCGGGCTAGCGGGGCAAAAAGAGATGCGCAGTATTTT; CDR3 protein: CASSPRASGAKRDAQYF
D gene: .; V gene: TRBV6-1; J gene: TRBJ1-4; clone size: .; CDR3 DNA: TGTGCCAGCAGGGGGACCAGGACGGTTGTCGCGTTTTTT; CDR3 protein: CASRGTRTVVAFF
D gene: .; V gene: TRBV7-2; J gene: TRBJ1-1; clone size: .; CDR3 DNA: TGTGTCAGCAGAATCGGGTCAGGGCGAACTCTCACTGAAGCTTTCTTT; CDR3 protein: CVSRIGSGRTLTEAFF
D gene: .; V gene: TRBV20-1; J gene: TRBJ1-1; clone size: .; CDR3 DNA: TGCAGTGCTAACCGACCCATGAACACTGAAGCTTTCTTT; CDR3 protein: CSANRPMNTEAFF
D gene: .; V gene: TRBV29-1; J gene: TRBJ2-3; clone size: few; CDR3 DNA: TGCAGCGTCGTAGAAAACACAGATACGCAGTATTTT; CDR3 protein: CSVVENTDTQYF
D gene: TRBD2; V gene: TRBV6-6; J gene: TRBJ2-1; clone size: once; CDR3 DNA: TGTGCCAGCAGTTACGCCCTAGCGGGGGTATCCTACAATGAGCAGTTCTTC; CDR3 protein: CASSYALAGVSYNEQFF
D gene: .; V gene: TRBV20-1; J gene: TRBJ2-1; clone size: .; CDR3 DNA: TGCAGTGCTAGAGATATCGCGGGGGCGGGGGAGACCCAGTTCTTC; CDR3 protein: CSARDIAGAGETQFF
D gene: .; V gene: TRBV11-2; J gene: TRBJ2-7; clone size: .; CDR3 DNA: TGTGCCAGCAGCTTAGGTATCATATCCTACGAGCAGTACTTC; CDR3 protein: CASSLGIISYEQYF
D gene: TRBD1; V gene: TRBV6-1; J gene: TRBJ2-1; clone size: .; CDR3 DNA: TGTGCCAGCAGCGCACCGGGACAGGGGACGGACAATGAGCAGTTCTTC; CDR3 protein: CASSAPGQGTDNEQFF
D gene: .; V gene: TRBV12-3/TRBV12-4; J gene: TRBJ2-1; clone size: few; CDR3 DNA: TGTGCCAGCAGCCCCGAGGTCCCGCGGTACAATGAGCAGTTCTTC; CDR3 protein: CASSPEVPRYNEQFF
D gene: TRBD1; V gene: TRBV6-6; J gene: TRBJ1-5; clone size: .; CDR3 DNA: TGTGCCAGCAGACGGGACAGGGGACATAGCAATCAGCCCCAGCATTTT; CDR3 protein: CASRRDRGHSNQPQHF
D gene: .; V gene: TRBV10-3; J gene: TRBJ2-7; clone size: few; CDR3 DNA: TGTGCCACCGCCGCCAGGGGCTACGAGCAGTACTTC; CDR3 protein: CATAARGYEQYF
D gene: TRBD2; V gene: TRBV20-1; J gene: TRBJ2-1; clone size: many; CDR3 DNA: TGCAGTTCTCCCCCACATGGACTAGCGCACAATGAGCAGTTCTTC; CDR3 protein: CSSPPHGLAHNEQFF
D gene: .; V gene: TRBV9; J gene: TRBJ2-3; clone size: .; CDR3 DNA: TGTGCCAGCAGCGTAGAAGGGGGGGACCCGACAGATACGCAGTATTTT; CDR3 protein: CASSVEGGDPTDTQYF
D gene: TRBD1; V gene: TRBV7-9; J gene: TRBJ1-1; clone size: .; CDR3 DNA: TGTGCCAGCAGAGTAGGGACAGGGATCACTGAAGCTTTCTTT; CDR3 protein: CASRVGTGITEAFF
D gene: .; V gene: TRBV21-1; J gene: TRBJ1-4; clone size: .; CDR3 DNA: TGTGCCAGCAGTGGTACCTGGGGGAAGGAAAAACTGTTTTTT; CDR3 protein: CASSGTWGKEKLFF
D gene: .; V gene: TRBV30; J gene: TRBJ1-4; clone size: few; CDR3 DNA: TGTGCCTGGAGTGTGAACACCGGACCTAATGAAAAACTGTTTTTT; CDR3 protein: CAWSVNTGPNEKLFF
D gene: TRBD1; V gene: TRBV6-5; J gene: TRBJ1-5; clone size: .; CDR3 DNA: TGTGCCAGCAGTCTCGACAGGGGAGTCAATCAGCCCCAGCATTTT; CDR3 protein: CASSLDRGVNQPQHF
D gene: .; V gene: TRBV2; J gene: TRBJ1-1; clone size: few; CDR3 DNA: TGTGCCAGCAGTGAAGGCGGGGACACTGAAGCTTTCTTT; CDR3 protein: CASSEGGDTEAFF
D gene: .; V gene: TRBV20-1; J gene: TRBJ2-7; clone size: few; CDR3 DNA: TGCAGTGCCCGAGCTGCGAGTGGCGAGCAGTACTTC; CDR3 protein: CSARAASGEQYF
D gene: TRBD1; V gene: TRBV4-3; J gene: TRBJ2-1; clone size: .; CDR3 DNA: TGCGCCAGCAGCCTTGCACCGGGACAGGGGAAGTTGGATGAGCAGTTCTTC; CDR3 protein: CASSLAPGQGKLDEQFF
D gene: TRBD1; V gene: TRBV30; J gene: TRBJ1-2; clone size: .; CDR3 DNA: TGTGCCTGGACAGGGGGTGTCTATGGCTACACCTTC; CDR3 protein: CAWTGGVYGYTF
D gene: TRBD1; V gene: TRBV13; J gene: TRBJ1-1; clone size: .; CDR3 DNA: TGTGCCAGCAGCCCACGGACAGGGGCTGCCACTGAAGCTTTCTTT; CDR3 protein: CASSPRTGAATEAFF
D gene: TRBD1; V gene: TRBV10-1; J gene: TRBJ2-7; clone size: few; CDR3 DNA: TGCGCCAGCACCCAACGGGACAGAGCTTACGAGCAGTACTTC; CDR3 protein: CASTQRDRAYEQYF
D gene: .; V gene: TRBV12-3/TRBV12-4; J gene: TRBJ1-2; clone size: .; CDR3 DNA: TGTGCCAGCAGTATCTTCCCCCGGCGGAGTTACTATGGCTACACCTTC; CDR3 protein: CASSIFPRRSYYGYTF
D gene: .; V gene: TRBV29-1; J gene: TRBJ2-5; clone size: .; CDR3 DNA: TGCAGCGTTTTTGGGGGGACCAAGGAGCAGTACTTC; CDR3 protein: CSVFGGTKEQYF
D gene: .; V gene: TRBV3-1; J gene: TRBJ1-1; clone size: few; CDR3 DNA: TGTGCCAGCAGCCAAGATGAGGAACAGGTCACCGCTAATTGGGGCCCTGAAGCTTTCTTT; CDR3 protein: CASSQDEEQVTANWGPEAFF
D gene: .; V gene: TRBV6-5; J gene: TRBJ2-7; clone size: .; CDR3 DNA: TGTGCCAGCGGATGGGACGCCCGGTCCTACAATGAGCAGTACTTC; CDR3 protein: CASGWDARSYNEQYF
D gene: TRBD1; V gene: TRBV9; J gene: TRBJ2-1; clone size: many; CDR3 DNA: TGTGCCAGCGGGCTAAGGGGGCGGAACAATGAGCAGTTCTTC; CDR3 protein: CASGLRGRNNEQFF
D gene: .; V gene: TRBV11-1; J gene: TRBJ2-7; clone size: few; CDR3 DNA: TGTGCCAGCAGCGAAGGCTTTGAAAGGGGGAAGTACGAGCAGTACTTC; CDR3 protein: CASSEGFERGKYEQYF
D gene: TRBD1; V gene: TRBV25-1; J gene: TRBJ1-6; clone size: few; CDR3 DNA: TGTGCCAGCAGGGGACAGGGGACCTATAATTCACCCCTCCACTTT; CDR3 protein: CASRGQGTYNSPLHF
D gene: TRBD1; V gene: TRBV28; J gene: TRBJ2-3; clone size: .; CDR3 DNA: TGTGCCAGCAGTTTCGGGACAGTCGCTACCAAAGGGCTTGCAGATACGCAGTATTTT; CDR3 protein: CASSFGTVATKGLADTQYF
D gene: .; V gene: TRBV2; J gene: TRBJ2-5; clone size: .; CDR3 DNA: TGTGCCAGCAGAGCTACGGGGGAGTACCAAGAGACCCAGTACTTC; CDR3 protein: CASRATGEYQETQYF